Below are 16 T cell receptor beta chains sequenced from a single sample in a study of chemoradiotherapy in HPV16-positive cancers. Profiling relied on immunoSEQ multiplex PCR, and the TCRdb table lists in-frame clones only, not all of them. The data show 5,400 or so clones, more than 65% seen once. This sample comprised tumor tissue, obtained from a patient who underwent chemoradiotherapy. These TCRs come from a human donor with HPV-associated anogenital cancer.

The chain employs TRBV11-2 and TRBJ1-4; D remains unclear. This CDR3 spans 15 amino acids. Germline V gene lookup returns CDR1 SGHAT and CDR2 FQNNGV. V lost 3 bases and J 0 bases, leaving 8 bases between the germline ends. CDR3 sequence (DNA): TGTGCCAGCAGCTTCGTGACGGCAACTAATGAAAAACTGTTTTTT. Its translation: CASSFVTATNEKLFF. The entire variable domain, with the rest obtained from reference TRBV11-2 and TRBJ1-4, is as follows: EAGVAQSPRYKIIEKRQSVAFWCNPISGHATLYWYQQILGQGPKLLIQFQNNGVVDDSQLPKDRFSAERLKGVDSTLKIQPAKLEDSAVYLCASSFVTATNEKLFFGSGTQLSVL.

The table lists this clone with a few counts. This rearrangement joins TRBV7-9 to TRBJ2-2; a weak D match, TRBD1 (5 bases). Trimming pared 6 bases from V and 5 bases from J, leaving 13 bases between. The CDR3 covers 14 residues. Germline V gives CDR1 SEHNR, CDR2 FQNEAQ (reference sequence). CDR3 in amino acids: CASSFQGQTGELFF. CDR3 nucleotide sequence: TGTGCCAGCAGTTTTCAGGGTCAAACCGGGGAGCTGTTTTTT.

This clone has only a few counts. The V call is TRBV19, the J call TRBJ1-1; D not resolved. This CDR3 has 14 residues. V was trimmed by 3 bases and J by 1 base, leaving 9 bases between them. The germline V gene has CDR1 LNHDA and CDR2 SQIVND (reference sequence). The CDR3 reads CASSIQEPNTEAFF. CDR3 DNA: TGTGCCAGTAGTATTCAGGAGCCGAACACTGAAGCTTTCTTT.

V is TRBV7-6 and J is TRBJ1-5; no clear D gene. Trimming took 0 bases from V and 0 from J, leaving 6 bases between them. Germline-derived CDR1 and CDR2 are SGHVS and FNYEAQ. The CDR3 loop spans 15 amino acids. The CDR3 bases are TGTGCCAGCAGCTTAGCATGGGGTAGCAATCAGCCCCAGCATTTT. Residues: CASSLAWGSNQPQHF.

V gene TRBV7-9 combines with J gene TRBJ2-4; either TRBD1 or TRBD2 may fit D (6 bases each). With 6 bases removed from V and 6 bases from J, the gap between germline ends came to 21 bases. This CDR3 region has 16 residues. The germline CDR1 and CDR2 sequences are SEHNR and FQNEAQ (reference sequence). The CDR3 DNA is TGTGCCAGCAGTATATTCAGGGGTTACGGGGGAAACATTCAGTACTTC. Amino acids: CASSIFRGYGGNIQYF. Full variable domain (remainder filled in from reference TRBV7-9 and TRBJ2-4): DTGVSQNPRHKITKRGQNVTFRCDPISEHNRLYWYRQTLGQGPEFLTYFQNEAQLEKSRLLSDRFSAERPKGSFSTLEIQRTEQGDSAMYLCASSIFRGYGGNIQYFGAGTRLSVL.

This clone was found a few times. The chain employs TRBV5-4 and TRBJ1-1; 8 bases align to TRBD1. The CDR3 has 14 residues. The junction had 5 bases not matched to a gene; V was cut back by 4 bases and J by 3 bases. Germline lookup yields CDR1 SGHNT and CDR2 YYREEE (reference sequence). The CDR3 spells CASSVTGVDTEAFF. The CDR3 nucleotides are TGTGCCAGCAGCGTGACAGGGGTCGACACTGAAGCTTTCTTT.

The V gene is TRBV4-1, the J gene TRBJ2-7; either TRBD1 or TRBD2 may fit D (5 bases each). Germline V gives CDR1 MGHRA, CDR2 YSYEKL. With 6 bases removed from V and 2 bases from J, the gap between germline ends came to 11 bases. The CDR3 totals 13 residues. The CDR3 protein is CASRGVGTYEQYF. CDR3 nucleotides: TGCGCCAGCAGGGGGGTTGGGACCTACGAGCAGTACTTC.

The genes are TRBV28 and TRBJ1-5; 11 nucleotides match TRBD1. J lost 7 bases, V lost 6 bases, and 8 bases had no gene match. The germline V gene has CDR1 MDHEN and CDR2 SYDVKM. CDR3 size: 15 residues. The CDR3 bases are TGTGCCAGCAGGACTAGGACAGGGGGCAGACAGCCCCAGCATTTT. Translating it yields CASRTRTGGRQPQHF. Complete variable domain (other parts from reference TRBV28 and TRBJ1-5): DVKVTQSSRYLVKRTGEKVFLECVQDMDHENMFWYRQDPGLGLRLIYFSYDVKMKEKGDIPEGYSVSREKKERFSLILESASTNQTSMYLCASRTRTGGRQPQHFGDGTRLSIL.

The chain employs TRBV5-4 and TRBJ2-7, with D possibly TRBD2 on 6 matching bases. Germline-derived CDR1 and CDR2 are SGHNT and YYREEE (reference sequence). Trimming took off 4 bases at V and 2 bases at J, with 13 bases between the two ends. The CDR3 loop spans 14 amino acids. CDR3 region: CASSVSGLTYEQYF. The CDR3 bases are TGTGCCAGCAGCGTGAGCGGGTTGACCTACGAGCAGTACTTC.

The table lists this clone with a count of one. This chain joins TRBV18 and TRBJ2-1, with 8 nucleotides matching TRBD2. The germline gives CDR1 KGHSH, CDR2 LQKENI. This CDR3 is built from 19 residues. After removal of 3 bases from V and 9 bases from J, the junction contained 22 bases not matched to a gene. CDR3 sequence: CASSPISSGSVAQGGEQFF. In DNA, the CDR3 is TGTGCCAGCTCACCGATCTCCAGCGGGAGTGTTGCGCAGGGTGGTGAGCAGTTCTTC.

The chain carries TRBV11-3 and TRBJ2-3; no clear D gene. This CDR3 region has 14 residues. Trimming took 1 base from V and 2 from J, leaving 7 bases between them. Per germline, CDR1 SGHNT and CDR2 YENEEA. CDR3 loop: CASSLAGFTDTQYF. CDR3 in DNA: TGTGCCAGCAGCTTAGCCGGATTCACAGATACGCAGTATTTT.

The V call is TRBV9, the J call TRBJ2-6; 9 bases map to TRBD2. This CDR3 region has 19 residues. Germline lookup yields CDR1 SGDLS and CDR2 YYNGEE. The ends lost 3 bases at V and 0 bases at J; junction bases unmatched: 10. The CDR3 coding sequence is TGTGCCAGCAGCGCCCCCAAAGCGGGGGGCTTCTCTGGGGCCAACGTCCTGACTTTC. This sequence encodes CASSAPKAGGFSGANVLTF.

The CDR3 here is CASSEALSRPARQFF. The CDR3 coding sequence is TGTGCCAGCAGTGAAGCGTTGTCTAGACCCGCCAGGCAGTTCTTC. The rearrangement links TRBV2 to TRBJ2-1; no definite D call. The CDR3 has 15 residues. The V gene's germline CDR1 is SNHLY and CDR2 FYNNEI. Trimming pared 0 bases from V and 12 bases from J, leaving 18 bases between.

The J gene is TRBJ1-1, the V gene TRBV11-3; TRBD1 aligns across 8 bases. This CDR3 spans 15 amino acids. After removal of 3 bases from V and 1 base from J, the junction contained 4 bases not matched to a gene. Germline-derived CDR1 and CDR2 are SGHNT and YENEEA. The CDR3 here is CASSLARGRNTEAFF. For the CDR3, the DNA is TGTGCCAGCAGCTTGGCCAGGGGGCGGAACACTGAAGCTTTCTTT.

The J gene is TRBJ1-4, the V gene TRBV28; 8 bases are a match to TRBD1. Trimming took 6 bases from V and 8 from J; bases not matched to a gene: 14. This CDR3 is 16 amino acids long. Germline V lookup: CDR1 MDHEN, CDR2 SYDVKM. The chain's CDR3 is CASSSISRQGMEKLFF. In DNA, the CDR3 is TGTGCCAGCAGCTCCATCTCGAGACAGGGGATGGAAAAACTGTTTTTT.

V and J are TRBV5-6 and TRBJ1-1, with D unresolved. This CDR3 has 16 amino acids. Germline CDR1 is SGHDT and CDR2 is YYEEEE. V was pared by 4 bases and J by 0 bases, with 16 bases between. CDR3 bases: TGTGCCAGCAGCCCCGGGCGCATGAGTATGAACACTGAAGCTTTCTTT. This encodes CASSPGRMSMNTEAFF. The variable domain in full, completed from reference TRBV5-6 and TRBJ1-1, reads DAGVTQSPTHLIKTRGQQVTLRCSPKSGHDTVSWYQQALGQGPQFIFQYYEEEERQRGNFPDRFSGHQFPNYSSELNVNALLLGDSALYLCASSPGRMSMNTEAFFGQGTRLTVV.